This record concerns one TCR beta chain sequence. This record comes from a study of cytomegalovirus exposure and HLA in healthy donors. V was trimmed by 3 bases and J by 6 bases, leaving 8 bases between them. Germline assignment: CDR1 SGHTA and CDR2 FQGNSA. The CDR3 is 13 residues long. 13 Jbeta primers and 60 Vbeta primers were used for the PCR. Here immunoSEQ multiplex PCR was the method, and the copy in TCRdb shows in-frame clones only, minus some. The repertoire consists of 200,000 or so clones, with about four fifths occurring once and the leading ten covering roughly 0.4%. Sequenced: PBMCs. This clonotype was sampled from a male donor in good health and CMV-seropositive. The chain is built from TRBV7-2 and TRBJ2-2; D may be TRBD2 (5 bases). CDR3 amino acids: CASSFTSSGELFF. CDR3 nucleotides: TGTGCCAGCAGCTTTACTAGTTCCGGGGAGCTGTTTTTT.